The rows below give T cell receptor beta chains drawn from one sample of a study of blood T cell repertoires in COVID-19. TCRdb's table, derived via immunoSEQ multiplex PCR, lists solely in-frame clones and lacks some. The sample has over 50,000 clones, 65% to 85% seen once; the top ten hold over 6%. The specimen sequenced was peripheral blood. The receptors here all came from a woman in her forties or fifties with active or convalescent COVID-19. The CDR3 runs from the conserved cysteine through the conserved F or W. The D gene is left open where the match is weak. Only part of the rows carry a size: once, few, many, or a class if the clone is expanded.

d_call: TRBD1; clone_size: .; v_call: TRBV12-3/TRBV12-4; j_call: TRBJ2-1; cdr3_nt: TGTGCCAGCAGTACCTCAGGGGGCTATGAGCAGTTCTTC; cdr3_aa: CASSTSGGYEQFF
d_call: TRBD1; clone_size: few; v_call: TRBV5-1; j_call: TRBJ1-1; cdr3_nt: TGCGCCAGCAGCGCGGACAGGATGAACACTGAAGCTTTCTTT; cdr3_aa: CASSADRMNTEAFF
d_call: TRBD1; clone_size: .; v_call: TRBV5-1; j_call: TRBJ2-5; cdr3_nt: TGCGCCAGCAGCTCCTGGACAGGGATCGGAGAGACCCAGTACTTC; cdr3_aa: CASSSWTGIGETQYF
d_call: .; clone_size: .; v_call: TRBV7-2; j_call: TRBJ2-7; cdr3_nt: TGTGCCAGCAGCTTACAGAGCGGTAGGTACGAGCAGTACTTC; cdr3_aa: CASSLQSGRYEQYF
d_call: TRBD1; clone_size: .; v_call: TRBV7-2; j_call: TRBJ2-3; cdr3_nt: TGTGCCAGCAGCTCCCAGGGACAGGGGGCTCCAGATACGCAGTATTTT; cdr3_aa: CASSSQGQGAPDTQYF
d_call: TRBD2; clone_size: .; v_call: TRBV7-9; j_call: TRBJ2-1; cdr3_nt: TGTGCCAGCAGCCCGGCTGGTGTCCGGGGGGACAATGAGCAGTTCTTC; cdr3_aa: CASSPAGVRGDNEQFF
d_call: .; clone_size: once; v_call: TRBV24-1; j_call: TRBJ2-5; cdr3_nt: TGTGCCACCAGTGATGAGGGATCTCAAGAGACCCAGTACTTC; cdr3_aa: CATSDEGSQETQYF
d_call: .; clone_size: .; v_call: TRBV7-3; j_call: TRBJ1-2; cdr3_nt: TGTGCCAGCAGCTATTCTTCCAACTATGGCTACACCTTC; cdr3_aa: CASSYSSNYGYTF
d_call: TRBD2; clone_size: .; v_call: TRBV7-3; j_call: TRBJ2-5; cdr3_nt: TGTGCCAGCAGCGAACGCGGGGGTACAGAGACCCAGTACTTC; cdr3_aa: CASSERGGTETQYF
d_call: TRBD1; clone_size: .; v_call: TRBV5-5; j_call: TRBJ1-1; cdr3_nt: TGTGCCAGCAGCTCGAGACAGGGCATGAACACTGAAGCTTTCTTT; cdr3_aa: CASSSRQGMNTEAFF